The 6 T cell receptor beta chains given below trace back to one sample, sequenced in a study of CD8+CD57+ T cells in acquired aplastic anemia. The TCR beta profiling, which covered VDJ combination and CDR3 sequence, was carried out using genomic DNA as the template. TCRdb redid the calling of the reads with MiXCR, one entry per CDR3 protein. In the table there are around 230,000 distinct CDR3 sequences, around 60% of which are singletons. The sequenced material came from sorted CD4+, CD8+, or CD8+CD57+ T cells (not recorded which) from PBMCs. These receptors all come from a human donor in good health.

The genes are TRBV7-9 and TRBJ1-6; D unclear. The CDR3 runs to 17 residues. V lost 6 bases to trimming and J lost 0 bases, with 15 bases between them. Germline V gene data show CDR1 as SEHNR and CDR2 as FQNEAQ (reference sequence). The CDR3: CASRIDGFSSYNSPLHF. CDR3 in DNA: TGTGCCAGCAGGATCGACGGATTTAGCTCCTATAATTCACCCCTCCACTTT.

This chain uses TRBV7-9 with TRBJ1-6; D possibly corresponds to TRBD1 (5 bases). Looked up from germline, CDR1 is SEHNR and CDR2 is FQNEAQ (reference sequence). The CDR3 totals 15 residues. V was trimmed by 0 bases and J by 4 bases, leaving 7 bases between them. The CDR3 coding sequence is TGTGCCAGCAGCTTAGCAGACAGTTATAATTCACCCCTCCACTTT. The encoded protein is CASSLADSYNSPLHF.

This clonotype was detected ten times or more. The chain couples TRBV15 to TRBJ2-7; TRBD2 matches at 8 bases. This CDR3 has 15 residues. Unmatched junction bases numbered 4, after V lost 0 bases and J lost 3 bases. CDR1 and CDR2 (germline): LNHNV, YYDKDF (reference sequence). CDR3 protein: CATSRDRGGSYEQYF. The DNA of the CDR3 is TGTGCCACCAGCAGAGATCGGGGGGGTAGCTACGAGCAGTACTTC.

This sequence joins TRBV6-5 and TRBJ2-3, with 7 positions matching TRBD2. Per germline, CDR1 MNHEY and CDR2 SVGAGI. The CDR3 sequence is 16 residues long. With V trimmed by 0 bases and J by 4 bases, 7 bases remained unmatched. CDR3 in amino acids: CASSYSRTSLADTQYF. The CDR3 nucleotides are TGTGCCAGCAGTTACTCCCGGACTAGTTTGGCAGATACGCAGTATTTT.

This clonotype occurred a few times. CDR3 residues: CSARPTSGPNEQFF. Here the CDR3 DNA reads TGCAGTGCTAGACCGACTAGCGGTCCCAATGAGCAGTTCTTC. V and J are TRBV20-1 and TRBJ2-1; 9 positions match TRBD2. Germline-derived CDR1 and CDR2 are DFQATT and SNEGSKA (reference sequence). Unmatched junction bases numbered 5, after V lost 2 bases and J lost 6 bases. The CDR3 has 14 residues.

Comments on this clonotype: Since no conserved phenylalanine or tryptophan closes the CDR3, a read error is the likely cause. The chain links TRBV7-8 to TRBJ1-1; a possible D gene is TRBD1 (6 bases). Per germline, CDR1 SGHVS and CDR2 FQNEAQ. The V end lost 5 bases, the J end lost 6 bases, and 13 bases lay between the germline ends. This CDR3 is built from 13 residues. In nucleotides, the CDR3 is TGTGCCAGCAGCCCAGAGGGGGGGGCTGAAGCTTTCCTT. Its translation is CASSPEGGAEAFL.